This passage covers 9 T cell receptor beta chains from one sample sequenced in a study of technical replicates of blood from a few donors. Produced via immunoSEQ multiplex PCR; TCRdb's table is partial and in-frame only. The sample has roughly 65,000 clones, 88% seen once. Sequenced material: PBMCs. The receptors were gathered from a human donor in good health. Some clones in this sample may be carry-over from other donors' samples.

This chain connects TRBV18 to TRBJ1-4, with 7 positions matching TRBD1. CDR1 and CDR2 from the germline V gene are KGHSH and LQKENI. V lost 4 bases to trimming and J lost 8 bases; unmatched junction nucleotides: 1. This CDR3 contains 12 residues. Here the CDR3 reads CASSQDREKLFF. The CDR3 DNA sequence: TGTGCCAGCTCACAGGACAGGGAAAAACTGTTTTTT.

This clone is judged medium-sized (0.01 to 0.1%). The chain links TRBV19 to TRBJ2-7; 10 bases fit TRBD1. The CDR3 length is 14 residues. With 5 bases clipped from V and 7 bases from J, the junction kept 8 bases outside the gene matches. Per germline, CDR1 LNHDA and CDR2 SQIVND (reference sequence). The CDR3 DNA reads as TGTGCCAGTAGTCGGACAGGGGGAACATTGGAGCAGTACTTC. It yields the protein CASSRTGGTLEQYF.

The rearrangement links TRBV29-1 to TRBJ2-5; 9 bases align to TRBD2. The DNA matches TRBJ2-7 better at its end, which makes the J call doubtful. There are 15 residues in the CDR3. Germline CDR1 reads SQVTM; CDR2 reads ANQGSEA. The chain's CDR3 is CSVEVAGVGSYEQYF. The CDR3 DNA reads TGCAGCGTTGAGGTAGCGGGAGTTGGGTCCTACGAGCAGTACTTC.

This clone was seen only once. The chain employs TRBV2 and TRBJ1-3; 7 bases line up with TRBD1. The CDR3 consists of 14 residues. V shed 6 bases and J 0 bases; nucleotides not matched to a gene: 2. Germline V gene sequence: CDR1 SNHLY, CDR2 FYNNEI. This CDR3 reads CASSTGASGNTIYF. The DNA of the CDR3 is TGTGCCAGCAGCACAGGGGCCTCTGGAAACACCATATATTTT.

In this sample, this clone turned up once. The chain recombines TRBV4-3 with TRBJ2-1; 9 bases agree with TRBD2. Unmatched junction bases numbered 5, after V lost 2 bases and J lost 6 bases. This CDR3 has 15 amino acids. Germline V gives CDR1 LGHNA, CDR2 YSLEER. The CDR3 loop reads CASSQRLAVTNEQFF. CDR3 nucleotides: TGCGCCAGCAGCCAACGACTAGCGGTCACCAATGAGCAGTTCTTC.

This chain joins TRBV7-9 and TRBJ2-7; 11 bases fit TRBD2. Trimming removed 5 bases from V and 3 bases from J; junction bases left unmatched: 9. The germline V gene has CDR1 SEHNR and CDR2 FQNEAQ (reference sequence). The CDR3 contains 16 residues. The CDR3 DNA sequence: TGTGCCAGCAGCCACGGGACTAGCGGAATCTACTACGAGCAGTACTTC. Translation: CASSHGTSGIYYEQYF.

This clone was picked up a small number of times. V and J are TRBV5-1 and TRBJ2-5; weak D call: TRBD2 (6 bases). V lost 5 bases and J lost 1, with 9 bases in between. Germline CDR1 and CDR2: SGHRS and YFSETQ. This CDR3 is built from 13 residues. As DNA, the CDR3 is TGCGCCAGCAGTGGGACTGCCCAAGAGACCCAGTACTTC. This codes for CASSGTAQETQYF.

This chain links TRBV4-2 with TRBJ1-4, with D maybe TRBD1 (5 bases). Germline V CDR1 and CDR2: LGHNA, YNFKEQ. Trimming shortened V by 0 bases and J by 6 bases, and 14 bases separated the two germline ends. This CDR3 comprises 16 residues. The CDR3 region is CASSQDLTVQYEKLFF. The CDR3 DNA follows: TGTGCCAGCAGCCAAGATCTGACAGTGCAGTATGAAAAACTGTTTTTT.

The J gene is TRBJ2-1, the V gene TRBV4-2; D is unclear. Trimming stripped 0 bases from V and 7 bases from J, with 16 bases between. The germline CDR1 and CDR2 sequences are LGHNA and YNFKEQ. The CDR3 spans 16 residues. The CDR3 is CASSQEYAALPNEQFF. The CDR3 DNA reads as TGTGCCAGCAGCCAAGAGTATGCGGCCTTACCGAATGAGCAGTTCTTC.